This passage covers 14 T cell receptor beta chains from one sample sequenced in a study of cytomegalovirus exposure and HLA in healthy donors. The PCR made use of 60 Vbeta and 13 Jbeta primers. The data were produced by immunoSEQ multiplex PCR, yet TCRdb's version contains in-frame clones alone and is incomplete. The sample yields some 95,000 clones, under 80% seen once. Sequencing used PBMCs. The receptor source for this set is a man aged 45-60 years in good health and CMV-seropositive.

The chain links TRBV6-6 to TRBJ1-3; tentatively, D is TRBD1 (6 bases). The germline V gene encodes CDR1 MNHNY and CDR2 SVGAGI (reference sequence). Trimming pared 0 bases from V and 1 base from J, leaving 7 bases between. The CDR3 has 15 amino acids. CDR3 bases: TGTGCCAGCAGTTACTCGGACAGATCTGGAAACACCATATATTTT. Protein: CASSYSDRSGNTIYF.

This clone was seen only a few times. The CDR3 loop is CASSLGAPYNEQFF. CDR3 nucleotides: TGCGCCAGCAGCTTGGGGGCCCCGTACAATGAGCAGTTCTTC. The gene calls are TRBV5-1 and TRBJ2-1, with D uncertain. Germline lookup yields CDR1 SGHRS and CDR2 YFSETQ. With 0 bases removed from V and 4 bases from J, the gap between germline ends came to 8 bases. The CDR3 loop spans 14 amino acids.

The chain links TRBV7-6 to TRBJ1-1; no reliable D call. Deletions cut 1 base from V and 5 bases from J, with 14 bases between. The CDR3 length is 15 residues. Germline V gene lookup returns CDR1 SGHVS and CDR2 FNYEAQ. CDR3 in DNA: TGTGCCAGCAGCTTAGTTGGGGATGGAGGAACTGAAGCTTTCTTT. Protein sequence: CASSLVGDGGTEAFF.

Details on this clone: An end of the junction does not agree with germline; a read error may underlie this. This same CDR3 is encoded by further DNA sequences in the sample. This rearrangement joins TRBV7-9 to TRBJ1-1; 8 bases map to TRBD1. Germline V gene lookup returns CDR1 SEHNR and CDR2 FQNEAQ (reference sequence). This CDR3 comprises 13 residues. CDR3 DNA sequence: TGTGCCAGCAGCGGTACAGGGGGTACTGAGGCTTTCTTT. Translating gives CASSGTGGTEAFF.

The CDR3 DNA reads as TGTGCCTGGAGTGTACAGGAGGGGAACTATGGCTACACCTTC. Translation: CAWSVQEGNYGYTF. The chain uses TRBV30 and TRBJ1-2, with D possibly TRBD1 on 5 matching bases. V was trimmed by 0 bases and J by 2 bases, leaving 10 bases between them. The CDR3 totals 14 residues. Germline CDR1 is GTSNPN and CDR2 is SVGIG (reference sequence).

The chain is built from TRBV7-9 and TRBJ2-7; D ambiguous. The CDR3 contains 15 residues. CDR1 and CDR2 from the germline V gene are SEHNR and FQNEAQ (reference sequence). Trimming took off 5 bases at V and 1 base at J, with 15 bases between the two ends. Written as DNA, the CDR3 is TGTGCCAGCAGCGGCTTGGTTGGAGTTTCCTACGAGCAGTACTTC. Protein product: CASSGLVGVSYEQYF.

CDR3 in DNA: TGTGCCAGCAGTTACGGGACAGCAAGTGGAAACACCATATATTTT. This gives the protein CASSYGTASGNTIYF. The V and J genes are TRBV6-5 and TRBJ1-3; 7 nucleotides line up with TRBD1. The CDR3 runs to 15 residues. Per germline, CDR1 MNHEY and CDR2 SVGAGI. Trimming at V came to 2 bases and at J to 3 bases, leaving 4 bases not matched to a gene.

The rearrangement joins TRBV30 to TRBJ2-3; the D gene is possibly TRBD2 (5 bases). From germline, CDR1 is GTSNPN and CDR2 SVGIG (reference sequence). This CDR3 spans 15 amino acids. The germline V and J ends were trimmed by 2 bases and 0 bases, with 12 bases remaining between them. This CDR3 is CAWSSSAASTDTQYF. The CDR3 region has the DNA TGTGCCTGGAGTAGTAGCGCAGCCAGCACAGATACGCAGTATTTT. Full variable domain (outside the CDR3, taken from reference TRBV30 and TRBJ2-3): SQTIHQWPATLVQPVGSPLSLECTVEGTSNPNLYWYRQAAGRGLQLLFYSVGIGQISSEVPQNLSASRPQDRQFILSSKKLLLSDSGFYLCAWSSSAASTDTQYFGPGTRLTVL.

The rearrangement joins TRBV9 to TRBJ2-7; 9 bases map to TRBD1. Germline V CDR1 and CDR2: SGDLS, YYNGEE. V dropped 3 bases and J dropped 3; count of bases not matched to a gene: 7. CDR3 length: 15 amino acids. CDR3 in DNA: TGTGCCAGCAGCGCTGGGACAGGGACGATCTACGAGCAGTACTTC. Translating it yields CASSAGTGTIYEQYF.

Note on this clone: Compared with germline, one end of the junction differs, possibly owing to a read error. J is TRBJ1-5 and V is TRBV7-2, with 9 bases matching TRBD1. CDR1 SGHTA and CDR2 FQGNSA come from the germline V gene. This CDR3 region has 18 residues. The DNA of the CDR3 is TGTGCCAGCAGCTTCGGACCCTCCGGGACAGGGTCCCTTCAGCCCCAGAATTTT. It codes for CASSFGPSGTGSLQPQNF.

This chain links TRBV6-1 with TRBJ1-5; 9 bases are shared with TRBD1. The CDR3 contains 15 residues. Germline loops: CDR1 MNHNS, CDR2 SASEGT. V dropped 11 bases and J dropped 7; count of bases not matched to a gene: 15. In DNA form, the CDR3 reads TGTGCCGTCCAAGAAGACAGGGGGTTCGGGCAGCCCCAGCATTTT. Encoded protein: CAVQEDRGFGQPQHF.

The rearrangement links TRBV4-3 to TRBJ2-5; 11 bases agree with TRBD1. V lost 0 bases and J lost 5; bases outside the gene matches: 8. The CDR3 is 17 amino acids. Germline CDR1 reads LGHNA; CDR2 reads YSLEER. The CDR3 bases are TGCGCCAGCAGCCAAGATTGGAGGACAGGGGGCGGTGAGACCCAGTACTTC. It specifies CASSQDWRTGGGETQYF.

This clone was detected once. This chain's CDR3 is CASSRGQGGTDTQYF. CDR3 DNA: TGCGCCAGCAGCCGAGGACAGGGCGGCACAGATACGCAGTATTTT. The chain links TRBV5-1 to TRBJ2-3; TRBD1 agrees at 8 bases. Trimming removed 4 bases from V and 1 base from J; junction bases left unmatched: 5. In germline, CDR1 is SGHRS, CDR2 YFSETQ. The CDR3 covers 15 residues.

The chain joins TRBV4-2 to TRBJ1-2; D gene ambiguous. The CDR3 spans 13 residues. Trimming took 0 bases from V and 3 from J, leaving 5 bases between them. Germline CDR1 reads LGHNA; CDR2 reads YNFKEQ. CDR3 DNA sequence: TGTGCCAGCAGCCAAGATAGAGACTATGGCTACACCTTC. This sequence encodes CASSQDRDYGYTF.